What follows are 3 T cell receptor beta chains derived from one specimen sequenced in a study of molecular identifiers for immune sequencing clone quantification. TCRdb processed the PCR reads anew with MiXCR; each CDR3 protein has one entry. This repertoire shows 97,000 or so distinct CDR3 sequences, about 35% found once; its top ten account for about 9.7%. Sample: naive CD8+ T cells from blood, with Jurkat cell RNA spiked in. Subset reported: FACS-sorted CD8+CD4-CCR7+CD45RA+ naive T cells. These receptors came from a human donor in good health. Some libraries in this study had Jurkat cell RNA spiked in.

V and J are TRBV12-3 or TRBV12-4 and TRBJ2-5; TRBD1 aligns across 7 bases. The CDR3 is 11 amino acids. The V gene end was trimmed by 9 bases and the J gene end by 5 bases; junction bases not matched to a gene: 3. In DNA, the CDR3 is TGTGCCAGTAGGGGGCTGGAGACCCAGTACTTC. Its protein product is CASRGLETQYF.

The gene calls are TRBV27 and TRBJ1-1; no clear D. Per germline, CDR1 MNHEY and CDR2 SMNVEV (reference sequence). Trimming removed 6 bases at V and 0 bases at J, with 14 bases between. The CDR3 covers 15 residues. CDR3 residues: CASRLARGMNTEAFF. The DNA for the CDR3 is TGTGCCAGCAGGTTGGCCAGAGGAATGAACACTGAAGCTTTCTTT.

The sample holds many counts of this clonotype. This rearrangement joins TRBV5-1 to TRBJ2-3, with 9 bases fitting TRBD1. J was trimmed by 6 bases and V by 4 bases; bases with no gene match: 15. Germline V gene lookup returns CDR1 SGHRS and CDR2 YFSETQ. CDR3 size: 17 residues. The CDR3 loop reads CASSNPLQGARMDTQYF. The CDR3 coding sequence is TGCGCCAGCAGCAACCCCCTACAGGGGGCCAGGATGGATACGCAGTATTTT.